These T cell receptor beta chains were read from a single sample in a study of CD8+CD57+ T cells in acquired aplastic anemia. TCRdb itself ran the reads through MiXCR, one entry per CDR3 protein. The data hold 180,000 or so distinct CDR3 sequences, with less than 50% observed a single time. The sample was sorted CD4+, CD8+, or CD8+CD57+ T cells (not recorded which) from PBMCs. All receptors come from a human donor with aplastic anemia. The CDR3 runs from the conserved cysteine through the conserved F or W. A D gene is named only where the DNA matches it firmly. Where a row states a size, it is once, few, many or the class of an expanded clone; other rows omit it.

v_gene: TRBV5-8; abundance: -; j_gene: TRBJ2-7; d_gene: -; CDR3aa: CAGSSSYYEQYF; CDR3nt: TGTGCCGGCAGCTCGAGCTACTACGAGCAGTACTTC
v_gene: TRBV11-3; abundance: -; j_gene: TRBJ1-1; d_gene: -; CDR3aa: CASTPGGPYTEAFF; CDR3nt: TGTGCCAGCACCCCAGGAGGGCCCTACACTGAAGCTTTCTTT
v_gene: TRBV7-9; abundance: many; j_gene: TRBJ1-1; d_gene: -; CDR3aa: CASISGRSLTEAFF; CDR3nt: TGTGCCAGCATATCTGGGAGGTCTCTTACTGAAGCTTTCTTT
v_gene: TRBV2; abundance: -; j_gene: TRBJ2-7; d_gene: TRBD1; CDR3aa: CASSLDRGLDEQYF; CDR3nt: TGTGCCAGCAGTTTGGACAGGGGCCTCGACGAGCAGTACTTC
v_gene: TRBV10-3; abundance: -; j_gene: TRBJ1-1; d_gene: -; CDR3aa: CASSPQGGGEAFF; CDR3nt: TGTGCCAGCAGTCCCCAAGGGGGAGGTGAAGCTTTCTTT
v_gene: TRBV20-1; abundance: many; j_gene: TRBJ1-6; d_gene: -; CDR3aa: CSAREGVEGVSYNSPLHF; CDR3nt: TGCAGTGCTAGAGAAGGGGTCGAGGGGGTCTCCTATAATTCACCCCTCCACTTT
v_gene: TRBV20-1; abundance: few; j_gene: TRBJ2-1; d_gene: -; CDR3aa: CSARTDYNEQFF; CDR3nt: TGCAGTGCAAGGACAGACTACAATGAGCAGTTCTTC
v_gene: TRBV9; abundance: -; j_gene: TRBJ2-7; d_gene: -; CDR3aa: CASSVVALGEQYF; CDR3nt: TGTGCCAGCAGCGTAGTGGCCCTGGGGGAGCAGTACTTC
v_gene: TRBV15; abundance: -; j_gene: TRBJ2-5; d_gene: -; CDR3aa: CATTVRYQETQYF; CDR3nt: TGTGCCACTACCGTGAGGTACCAAGAGACCCAGTACTTC
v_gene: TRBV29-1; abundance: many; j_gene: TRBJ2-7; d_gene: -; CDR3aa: CSVDPGVENEQYF; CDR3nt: TGCAGCGTTGACCCCGGGGTGGAGAACGAGCAGTACTTC
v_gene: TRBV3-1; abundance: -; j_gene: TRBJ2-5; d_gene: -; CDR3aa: CASSPSVETQYF; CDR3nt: TGTGCCAGCAGCCCATCCGTTGAGACCCAGTACTTC